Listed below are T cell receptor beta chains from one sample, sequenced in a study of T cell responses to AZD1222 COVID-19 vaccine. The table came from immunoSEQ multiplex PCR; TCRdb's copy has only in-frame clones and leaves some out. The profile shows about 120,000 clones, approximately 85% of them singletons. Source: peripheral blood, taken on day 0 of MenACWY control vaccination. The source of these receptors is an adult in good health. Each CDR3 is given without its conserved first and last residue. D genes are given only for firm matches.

CDR3: ATSGRDSEKLF
D: TRBD1
J: TRBJ1-4
V: TRBV15

CDR3: ASSTRQGNQPQH
D: TRBD1
J: TRBJ1-5
V: TRBV6-2/TRBV6-3

CDR3: ASSRGSLNEKLF
D: NA
J: TRBJ1-4
V: TRBV18

CDR3: ASSFRGEKLF
D: NA
J: TRBJ1-4
V: TRBV11-2

CDR3: ASIPSGAQIQTQY
D: NA
J: TRBJ2-5
V: TRBV21-1

CDR3: ASSSRTIPYEQY
D: NA
J: TRBJ2-7
V: TRBV27

CDR3: ASSIGTGYNSPLH
D: TRBD1
J: TRBJ1-6
V: TRBV19

CDR3: ATSTDTLGGNTIY
D: NA
J: TRBJ1-3
V: TRBV15

CDR3: ASSLGDYYGYT
D: NA
J: TRBJ1-2
V: TRBV5-5

CDR3: AIRAGVGTDTQY
D: TRBD2
J: TRBJ2-3
V: TRBV10-3

CDR3: ATSSQPLDSPNTEAF
D: NA
J: TRBJ1-1
V: TRBV24-1

CDR3: ASSSVKRGYSNQPQH
D: NA
J: TRBJ1-5
V: TRBV19

CDR3: ASSAYGGNSNQPQH
D: NA
J: TRBJ1-5
V: TRBV27

CDR3: ASSFNWGANEKLF
D: NA
J: TRBJ1-4
V: TRBV7-2

CDR3: ASSFAGGGTDTQY
D: NA
J: TRBJ2-3
V: TRBV5-1

CDR3: ASSWAQGSGPNYGYT
D: TRBD1
J: TRBJ1-2
V: TRBV5-4

CDR3: ASSPRTSGETQY
D: TRBD2
J: TRBJ2-5
V: TRBV4-3

CDR3: ASSAGLANTGELF
D: TRBD2
J: TRBJ2-2
V: TRBV9

CDR3: ASSQWGQGARGYT
D: TRBD1
J: TRBJ1-2
V: TRBV4-3

CDR3: ASSPGVEQF
D: NA
J: TRBJ2-1
V: TRBV5-1

CDR3: ASSGQGQGGYT
D: NA
J: TRBJ1-2
V: TRBV27

CDR3: ASSADISGNTIY
D: NA
J: TRBJ1-3
V: TRBV5-1

CDR3: ASSPPPQGSGANVLT
D: NA
J: TRBJ2-6
V: TRBV5-1

CDR3: ASSLENYGYT
D: NA
J: TRBJ1-2
V: TRBV5-1

CDR3: ASSLVMDTEAF
D: NA
J: TRBJ1-1
V: TRBV11-2

CDR3: AISPAGGLPPGELF
D: NA
J: TRBJ2-2
V: TRBV10-3

CDR3: ASSYHRYGSNEQY
D: NA
J: TRBJ2-7
V: TRBV6-5

CDR3: AWSVGGTYGYT
D: NA
J: TRBJ1-2
V: TRBV30

CDR3: ASSSGGTGVSTEAF
D: TRBD1
J: TRBJ1-1
V: TRBV5-1

CDR3: AFREDVQPQH
D: NA
J: TRBJ1-5
V: TRBV30

CDR3: ASGGLNEKLF
D: NA
J: TRBJ1-4
V: TRBV28

CDR3: ASSPRQKNTEAF
D: NA
J: TRBJ1-1
V: TRBV19

CDR3: ASSSAGTLSSPLH
D: NA
J: TRBJ1-6
V: TRBV28

CDR3: ASSLNLGTEEKLF
D: NA
J: TRBJ1-4
V: TRBV7-9

CDR3: AISGPTGGMGTEAF
D: TRBD1
J: TRBJ1-1
V: TRBV10-3

CDR3: ASSLAGWQETQY
D: NA
J: TRBJ2-5
V: TRBV7-9

CDR3: ASSLRPGNTEAF
D: NA
J: TRBJ1-1
V: TRBV9

CDR3: ASSLLGLRTEAF
D: NA
J: TRBJ1-1
V: TRBV19